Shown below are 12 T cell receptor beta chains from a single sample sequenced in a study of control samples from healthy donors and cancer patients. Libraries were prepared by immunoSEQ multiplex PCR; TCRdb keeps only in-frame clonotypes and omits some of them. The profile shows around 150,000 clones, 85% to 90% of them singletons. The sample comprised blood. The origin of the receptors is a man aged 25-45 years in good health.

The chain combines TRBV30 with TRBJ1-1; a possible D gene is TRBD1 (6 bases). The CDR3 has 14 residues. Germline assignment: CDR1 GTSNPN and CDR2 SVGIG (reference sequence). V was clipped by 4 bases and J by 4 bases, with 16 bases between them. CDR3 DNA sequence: TGTGCCTGGACCCCCCTGGACAGTTTCACTGAAGCTTTCTTT. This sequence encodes CAWTPLDSFTEAFF.

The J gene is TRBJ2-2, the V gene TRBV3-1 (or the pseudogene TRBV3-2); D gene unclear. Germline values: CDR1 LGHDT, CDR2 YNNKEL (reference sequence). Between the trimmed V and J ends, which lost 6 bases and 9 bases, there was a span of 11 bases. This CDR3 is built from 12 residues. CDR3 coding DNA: TGTGCCAGCAGGCGAGACATGCGGGAGCTGTTTTTT. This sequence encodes CASRRDMRELFF.

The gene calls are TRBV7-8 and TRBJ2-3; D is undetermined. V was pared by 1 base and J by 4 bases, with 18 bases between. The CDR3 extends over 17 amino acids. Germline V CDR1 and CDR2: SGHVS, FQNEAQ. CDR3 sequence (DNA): TGTGCCAGCAGCTTAGGCGGTTTGGGTGTTTTTCCAGATACGCAGTATTTT. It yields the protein CASSLGGLGVFPDTQYF.

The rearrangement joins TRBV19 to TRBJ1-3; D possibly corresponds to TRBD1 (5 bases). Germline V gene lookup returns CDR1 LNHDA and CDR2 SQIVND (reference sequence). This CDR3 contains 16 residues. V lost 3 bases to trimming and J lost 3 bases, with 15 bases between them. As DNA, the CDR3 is TGTGCCAGTAGTATCTTTCCGGACACCCGTGGAAACACCATATATTTT. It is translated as CASSIFPDTRGNTIYF.

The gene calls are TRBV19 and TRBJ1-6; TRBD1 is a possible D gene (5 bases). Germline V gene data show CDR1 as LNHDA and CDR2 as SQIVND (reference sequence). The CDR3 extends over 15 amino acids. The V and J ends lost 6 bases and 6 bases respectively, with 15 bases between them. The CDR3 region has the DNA TGTGCCAGTAGCGAAACCGAGGGGCCTAATTCACCCCTCCACTTT. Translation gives CASSETEGPNSPLHF.

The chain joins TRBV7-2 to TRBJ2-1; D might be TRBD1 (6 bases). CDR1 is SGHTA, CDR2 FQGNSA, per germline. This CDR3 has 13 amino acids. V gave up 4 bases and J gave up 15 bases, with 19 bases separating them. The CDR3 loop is CASSSKQGLAAFF. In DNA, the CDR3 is TGTGCCAGCAGCTCTAAACAGGGATTAGCTGCGTTCTTC. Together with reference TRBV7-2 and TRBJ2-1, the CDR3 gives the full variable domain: GAGVSQSPSNKVTEKGKDVELRCDPISGHTALYWYRQSLGQGLEFLIYFQGNSAPDKSGLPSDRFSAERTGGSVSTLTIQRTQQEDSAVYLCASSSKQGLAAFFGPGTRLTVL.

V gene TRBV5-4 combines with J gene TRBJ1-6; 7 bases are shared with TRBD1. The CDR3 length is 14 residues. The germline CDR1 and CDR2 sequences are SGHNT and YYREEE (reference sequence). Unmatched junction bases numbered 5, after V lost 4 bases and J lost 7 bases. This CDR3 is CASSPGQPNSPLHF. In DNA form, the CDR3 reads TGTGCCAGCAGCCCGGGACAGCCAAATTCACCCCTCCACTTT. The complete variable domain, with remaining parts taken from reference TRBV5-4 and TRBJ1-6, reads ETGVTQSPTHLIKTRGQQVTLRCSSQSGHNTVSWYQQALGQGPQFIFQYYREEENGRGNFPPRFSGLQFPNYSSELNVNALELDDSALYLCASSPGQPNSPLHFGNGTRLTVT.

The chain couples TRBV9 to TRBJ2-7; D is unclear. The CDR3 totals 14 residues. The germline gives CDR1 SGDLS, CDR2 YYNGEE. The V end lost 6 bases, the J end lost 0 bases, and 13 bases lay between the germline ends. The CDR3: CASTLDPSSYEQYF. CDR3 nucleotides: TGTGCCAGCACCCTGGACCCTAGCTCCTACGAGCAGTACTTC.

In nucleotides, the CDR3 is TGTGCCAGCTCCCCCACAGGGGGGGAGCAGTACTTC. Translation: CASSPTGGEQYF. This rearrangement joins TRBV18 to TRBJ2-7; 8 bases align to TRBD1. The CDR3 is 12 amino acids. J gave up 7 bases and V 6 bases, and 5 bases lay outside the gene matches. The V gene's germline CDR1 is KGHSH and CDR2 LQKENI. The full variable domain, its missing parts supplied by reference TRBV18 and TRBJ2-7, is NAGVMQNPRHLVRRRGQEARLRCSPMKGHSHVYWYRQLPEEGLKFMVYLQKENIIDESGMPKERFSAEFPKEGPSILRIQQVVRGDSAAYFCASSPTGGEQYFGPGTRLTVT.

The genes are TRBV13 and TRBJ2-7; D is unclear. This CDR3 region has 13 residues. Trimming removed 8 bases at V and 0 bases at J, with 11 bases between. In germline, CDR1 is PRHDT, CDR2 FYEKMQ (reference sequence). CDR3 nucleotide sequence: TGTGCCAGCGGGGTGGTTAGCTCCTACGAGCAGTACTTC. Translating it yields CASGVVSSYEQYF.

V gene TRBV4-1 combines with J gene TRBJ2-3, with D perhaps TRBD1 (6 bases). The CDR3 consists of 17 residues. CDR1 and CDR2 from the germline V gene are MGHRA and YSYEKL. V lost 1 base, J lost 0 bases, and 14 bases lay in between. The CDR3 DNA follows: TGCGCCAGCAGCCAAGTGTCGGGCAGGGGTAGCACAGATACGCAGTATTTT. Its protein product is CASSQVSGRGSTDTQYF.

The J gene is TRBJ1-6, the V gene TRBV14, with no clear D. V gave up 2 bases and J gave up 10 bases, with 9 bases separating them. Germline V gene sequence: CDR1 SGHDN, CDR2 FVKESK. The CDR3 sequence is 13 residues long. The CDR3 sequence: CASSQRENSPLHF. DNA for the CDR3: TGTGCCAGCAGCCAAAGGGAGAACTCACCCCTCCACTTT.